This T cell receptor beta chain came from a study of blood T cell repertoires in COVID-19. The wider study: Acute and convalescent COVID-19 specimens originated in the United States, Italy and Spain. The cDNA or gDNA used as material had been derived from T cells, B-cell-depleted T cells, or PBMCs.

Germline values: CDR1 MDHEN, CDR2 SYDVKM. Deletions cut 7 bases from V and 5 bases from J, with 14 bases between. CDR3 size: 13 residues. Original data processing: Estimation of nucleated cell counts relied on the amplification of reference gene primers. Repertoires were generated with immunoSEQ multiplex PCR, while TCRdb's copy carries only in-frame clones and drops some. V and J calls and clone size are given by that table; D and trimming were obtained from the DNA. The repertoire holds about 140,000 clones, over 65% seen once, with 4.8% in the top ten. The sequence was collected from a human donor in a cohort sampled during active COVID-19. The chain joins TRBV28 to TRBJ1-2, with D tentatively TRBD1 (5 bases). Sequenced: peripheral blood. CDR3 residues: CASTGNSWYGYTF. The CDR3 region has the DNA TGTGCCAGCACAGGGAATAGTTGGTATGGCTACACCTTC.